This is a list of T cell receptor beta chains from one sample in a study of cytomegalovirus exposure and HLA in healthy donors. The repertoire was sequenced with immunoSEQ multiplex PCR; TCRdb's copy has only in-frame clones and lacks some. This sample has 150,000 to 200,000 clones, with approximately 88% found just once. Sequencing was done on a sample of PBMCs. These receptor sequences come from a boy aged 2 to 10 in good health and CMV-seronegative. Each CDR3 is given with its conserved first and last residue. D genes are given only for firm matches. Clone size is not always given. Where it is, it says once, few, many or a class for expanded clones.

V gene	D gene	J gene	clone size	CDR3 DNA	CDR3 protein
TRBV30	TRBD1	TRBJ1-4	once	TGTGCCTGGAGTGTAAGGACAGGGCTATTTGAAAAACTGTTTTTT	CAWSVRTGLFEKLFF
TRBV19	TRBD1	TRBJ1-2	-	TGTGCCACATCCGACCGACAGGGGAACTATGGCTACACCTTC	CATSDRQGNYGYTF
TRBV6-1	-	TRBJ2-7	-	TGTGCCAGCAGAGCCCCGACGGAGAGCTCCTACGAGCAGTACTTC	CASRAPTESSYEQYF
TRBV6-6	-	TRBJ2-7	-	TGTGCCAGCAGTTACGAGAGACTAGTTTCCTACGAGCAGTACTTC	CASSYERLVSYEQYF
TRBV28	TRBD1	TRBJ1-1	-	TGTGCCAGCAGTTCAAACAGGGGGCTTACTGAAGCTTTCTTT	CASSSNRGLTEAFF
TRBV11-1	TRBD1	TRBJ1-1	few	TGTGCCAGCAGCCCTGCGGACAGGGAGGGCACTGAAGCTTTCTTT	CASSPADREGTEAFF
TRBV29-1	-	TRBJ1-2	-	TGCAGCGTTGGAGAATCAGGCTTATATGGCTACACCTTC	CSVGESGLYGYTF
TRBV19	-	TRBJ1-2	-	TGTGCCAGTTTAGGTTTGAGGCTGCAAGGCTACACCTTC	CASLGLRLQGYTF
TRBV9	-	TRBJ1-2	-	TGTGCCAGCAGCGCAGGGGCTTCGTCGGGCTATGGCTACACCTTC	CASSAGASSGYGYTF
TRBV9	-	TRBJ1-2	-	TGTGCCAGCAGCGTAGGGGGAGAAAGGTATGGCTACACCTTC	CASSVGGERYGYTF
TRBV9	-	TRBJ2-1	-	TGTGCCAGCGGTGGGGGGAGCTCCTACAATGAGCAGTTCTTC	CASGGGSSYNEQFF
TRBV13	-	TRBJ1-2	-	TGTGCCAGCAGCCTCGGTGGCTACACCTTC	CASSLGGYTF
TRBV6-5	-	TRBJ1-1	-	TGTGCCAGCACGGGGGACACTGAAGCTTTCTTT	CASTGDTEAFF
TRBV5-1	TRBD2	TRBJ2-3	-	TGCGCCAGCAGCTTGGCCGCGGGGCTAGCGGGGGGTGTTTGGGGCACAGATACGCAGTATTTT	CASSLAAGLAGGVWGTDTQYF
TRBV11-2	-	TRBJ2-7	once	TGTGCCAGCAGCCAGGGGTCCTACGAGCGGTACTTC	CASSQGSYERYF
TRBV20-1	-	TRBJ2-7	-	TGCAGGAAAGGAGGCTCCTACGAGCAGTACTTC	CRKGGSYEQYF
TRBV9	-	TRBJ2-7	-	TGTGCCAGCAATGGCGGGGATAGAGGGGAGCAGTACTTC	CASNGGDRGEQYF
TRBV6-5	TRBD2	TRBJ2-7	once	TGTGCCAGCAGTTACTCTAGCGGGAGCGGGGAGCAGTACTTC	CASSYSSGSGEQYF